The 21 T cell receptor beta chains reported below all come from one sample, sequenced in a study of blood T cell repertoires in COVID-19. The table came from immunoSEQ multiplex PCR; TCRdb's copy has only in-frame clones and leaves some out. The sample lists about 140,000 clones; just over 85% were seen once. Source material: peripheral blood. The source is an older woman with acute or convalescent COVID-19.

This clone was observed a handful of times. This sequence joins TRBV28 and TRBJ1-5, with D possibly being TRBD1 (6 bases). CDR3 length: 14 residues. CDR1 and CDR2 (germline): MDHEN, SYDVKM. V was clipped by 3 bases and J by 4 bases, with 10 bases between them. CDR3 nucleotide sequence: TGTGCCAGCAGTTTGACAGGCCCAAATCAGCCCCAGCATTTT. This translates into CASSLTGPNQPQHF.

The gene calls are TRBV6-2 or TRBV6-3 and TRBJ2-1; 7 bases align to TRBD1. The V segment lost 5 bases and the J segment 14 bases; nucleotides outside the gene matches: 9. The CDR3 has 12 amino acids. CDR1 is MNHEY and CDR2 is SVGEGT in the germline V gene. CDR3 nucleotides: TGTGCCAGCAGTAAGACCGTGACAGGGAAGTTCTTC. Its translation is CASSKTVTGKFF.

This chain connects TRBV12-5 to TRBJ2-7; 7 bases align to TRBD2. V gave up 6 bases and J gave up 7 bases; unmatched junction bases: 9. This CDR3 spans 13 amino acids. CDR1 is LGHNT and CDR2 is FRNRAP in the germline V gene. The CDR3 spells CASGLLLGGEQYF. CDR3 bases: TGTGCTAGTGGCCTCTTACTGGGGGGGGAGCAGTACTTC.

This chain connects TRBV5-5 to TRBJ2-6; TRBD1 is a possible D gene (5 bases). CDR3 length: 19 amino acids. V lost 1 base, J lost 0 bases, and 17 bases lay in between. Germline V lookup: CDR1 SGHKS, CDR2 YYEKEE (reference sequence). The DNA of the CDR3 is TGTGCCAGCAGCTTGTTATCCGGACAATCCTCCTCTGGGGCCAACGTCCTGACTTTC. This sequence encodes CASSLLSGQSSSGANVLTF.

In its sample, this clone was seen a few times. This chain links TRBV2 with TRBJ1-6; TRBD1 matches at 7 bases. The CDR3 contains 13 residues. Germline-derived CDR1 and CDR2 are SNHLY and FYNNEI. Germline trimming cut 10 bases from V and 9 bases from J; bases unmatched to any gene: 9. CDR3 in DNA: TGTGCCACCCGTACAGGGGAAGCTTCACCCCTCCACTTT. It translates to CATRTGEASPLHF.

The J gene is TRBJ1-2, the V gene TRBV9; D may be TRBD1 (6 bases). Between the trimmed V and J ends, which lost 1 base and 8 bases, there was a span of 15 bases. Germline-derived CDR1 and CDR2 are SGDLS and YYNGEE. The CDR3 covers 14 residues. The CDR3 sequence: CASSVSQGVGGYTF. For the CDR3, the DNA is TGTGCCAGCAGCGTATCACAGGGAGTTGGGGGCTACACCTTC.

The V and J genes are TRBV4-2 and TRBJ2-3, with D tentatively TRBD1 (5 bases). Germline loops: CDR1 LGHNA, CDR2 YNFKEQ. The CDR3 covers 13 residues. V was pared by 1 base and J by 6 bases, with 8 bases between. DNA for the CDR3: TGTGCCAGCAGCCAAGCAGGGTTTGATACGCAGTATTTT. Translation gives CASSQAGFDTQYF.

V usage is TRBV4-2 and J usage is TRBJ1-6; 9 bases line up with TRBD1. Per germline, CDR1 LGHNA and CDR2 YNFKEQ. With 4 bases clipped from V and 15 bases from J, the junction kept 19 bases outside the gene matches. The CDR3 has 17 amino acids. The CDR3 is CASSPRKDGTGNRDLHF. CDR3 bases: TGTGCCAGCAGCCCCCGAAAGGACGGGACAGGGAATAGGGACCTCCACTTT.

The chain couples TRBV7-8 to TRBJ2-1, with TRBD1 identical over 7 bases. With V trimmed by 8 bases and J by 6 bases, 10 bases remained unmatched. The CDR3 covers 14 residues. Germline assignment: CDR1 SGHVS and CDR2 FQNEAQ. DNA of the CDR3: TGTGCCAGCTCTCGGACAGGACAGCTCAATGAGCAGTTCTTC. Encoded protein: CASSRTGQLNEQFF.

The chain couples TRBV15 to TRBJ1-5; D is unclear. The germline V gene has CDR1 LNHNV and CDR2 YYDKDF (reference sequence). The CDR3 has 15 amino acids. Trimming pared 0 bases from V and 6 bases from J, leaving 12 bases between. This CDR3 is CATSRDSGWGQPQHF. The CDR3 DNA follows: TGTGCCACCAGCAGAGACTCGGGGTGGGGTCAGCCCCAGCATTTT.

The J gene is TRBJ2-3, the V gene TRBV7-3, with 10 bases matching TRBD1. The J segment lost 3 bases and the V segment lost 2 bases, leaving 2 bases of the junction unmatched. Germline loops: CDR1 SGHTA, CDR2 FQGTGA. CDR3 length: 15 amino acids. The CDR3 spells CASSLDRGRTDTQYF. CDR3 bases: TGTGCCAGCAGCTTAGACAGGGGGCGGACAGATACGCAGTATTTT.

V and J are TRBV30 and TRBJ1-1, with unresolved D. Trimming took off 7 bases at V and 0 bases at J, with 15 bases between the two ends. Per the germline V gene, CDR1 is GTSNPN and CDR2 is SVGIG (reference sequence). CDR3 length: 14 amino acids. CDR3 loop: CASAVGVLNTEAFF. The CDR3 coding sequence is TGTGCCTCGGCGGTAGGCGTCTTGAACACTGAAGCTTTCTTT.

The chain links TRBV7-9 to TRBJ2-3, with D possibly matching TRBD2 (6 bases). The CDR3 is made up of 18 amino acids. Trimming took 4 bases from V and 4 from J, leaving 24 bases between them. Germline CDR1 is SEHNR and CDR2 is FQNEAQ (reference sequence). CDR3 sequence: CASSSSLPRDSYADTQYF. In DNA form, the CDR3 reads TGTGCCAGCAGCTCAAGCCTCCCACGGGACTCATACGCAGATACGCAGTATTTT.

This rearrangement joins TRBV28 to TRBJ1-1; D is uncertain. Germline V CDR1 and CDR2: MDHEN, SYDVKM. The V end lost 3 bases, the J end lost 1 base, and 9 bases lay between the germline ends. CDR3 size: 14 residues. The CDR3 DNA follows: TGTGCCAGCAGTTTGAGGCGGGGGAACACTGAAGCTTTCTTT. Its protein product is CASSLRRGNTEAFF.

The gene calls are TRBV19 and TRBJ2-5; possibly TRBD1 for D (6 bases). Germline V gene data show CDR1 as LNHDA and CDR2 as SQIVND (reference sequence). Deletions cut 0 bases from V and 6 bases from J, with 11 bases between. The CDR3 loop spans 14 amino acids. The CDR3 here is CASSIDPRGKTQYF. The CDR3 nucleotides read TGTGCCAGTAGTATAGACCCCAGGGGAAAGACCCAGTACTTC.

This chain connects TRBV7-9 to TRBJ2-7; 9 nucleotides line up with TRBD1. Germline CDR1 is SEHNR and CDR2 is FQNEAQ (reference sequence). The CDR3 sequence is 17 residues long. J was trimmed by 0 bases and V by 5 bases; bases with no gene match: 11. The CDR3 protein is CASSPIPGQGSSYEQYF. CDR3 nucleotides: TGTGCCAGCAGCCCAATTCCAGGACAGGGGAGCTCCTACGAGCAGTACTTC.

The count of this clone is one. As DNA, the CDR3 is TGTGCCAGCAGCCTCCACCGGGACAGGGCATGGGAGACCCAGTACTTC. Translated: CASSLHRDRAWETQYF. The chain has TRBV9 and TRBJ2-5, with 9 bases aligning to TRBD1. Germline CDR1 SGDLS, CDR2 YYNGEE. Trimming at V came to 4 bases and at J to 5 bases, leaving 12 bases not matched to a gene. The CDR3 runs 16 residues.

This chain connects TRBV15 to TRBJ1-4; the D gene is possibly TRBD1 (5 bases). With 3 bases removed from V and 5 bases from J, the gap between germline ends came to 13 bases. Germline CDR1 and CDR2: LNHNV and YYDKDF (reference sequence). This CDR3 is 15 amino acids long. The CDR3 here is CATSSDPWGNEKLFF. The DNA of the CDR3 is TGTGCCACCAGCAGTGACCCGTGGGGCAATGAAAAACTGTTTTTT.

Only a few counts were recorded for this clone. At one end the junction does not follow the germline gene, possibly because of a read error. The chain recombines TRBV3-1 (or the pseudogene TRBV3-2) with TRBJ1-1; no reliable D call. The germline V gene encodes CDR1 LGHDT and CDR2 YNNKEL (reference sequence). The CDR3 has 14 amino acids. The CDR3 sequence: CASNHFGGNAEAFF. CDR3 bases: TGTGCCAGCAACCATTTTGGAGGGAACGCTGAAGCTTTCTTT.

V and J are TRBV5-8 and TRBJ2-1, with 12 bases aligning to TRBD1. Unmatched junction bases numbered 5, after V lost 7 bases and J lost 9 bases. The CDR3 runs to 13 residues. Germline CDR1 is SGHTS and CDR2 is YDEGEE. The CDR3 sequence is CASDGTGGIEQFF. Here the CDR3 DNA reads TGTGCCAGCGATGGGACAGGGGGCATTGAGCAGTTCTTC.

The rearrangement links TRBV28 to TRBJ2-7, with 7 bases fitting TRBD1. After removal of 7 bases from V and 4 bases from J, the junction contained 4 bases not matched to a gene. CDR1 and CDR2 from the germline V gene are MDHEN and SYDVKM. The CDR3 consists of 12 residues. In DNA, the CDR3 is TGTGCCAGCACCGGGACAGTGTACGAGCAGTACTTC. Its translation is CASTGTVYEQYF.